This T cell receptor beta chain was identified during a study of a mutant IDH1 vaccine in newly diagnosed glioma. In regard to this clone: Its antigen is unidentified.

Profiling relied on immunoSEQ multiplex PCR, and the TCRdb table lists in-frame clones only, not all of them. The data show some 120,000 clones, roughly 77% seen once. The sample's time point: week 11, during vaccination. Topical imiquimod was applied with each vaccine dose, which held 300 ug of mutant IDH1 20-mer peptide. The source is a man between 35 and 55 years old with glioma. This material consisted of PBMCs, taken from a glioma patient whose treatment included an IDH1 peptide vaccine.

DNA of the CDR3: TGCAGCGTGGGACGGACAGGGCTCTCCTACGAGCAGTACTTC. Its protein product is CSVGRTGLSYEQYF. The gene calls are TRBV29-1 and TRBJ2-7, with 8 nucleotides matching TRBD1. The V gene end was trimmed by 6 bases and the J gene end by 0 bases; junction bases not matched to a gene: 7. Germline assignment: CDR1 SQVTM and CDR2 ANQGSEA. The CDR3 covers 14 residues.